This TCR beta chain was sequenced during a study of blood T cell repertoires in COVID-19 (dated by TCRdb to the early 2020s). For the wider study: Collaborator samples came from the United States, Italy and Spain and covered acute and convalescent phases of COVID-19. The material from the prospective study consisted of cDNA or gDNA derived from T cells, B-cell-depleted T cells, or PBMCs. The dataset comprised deeply sampled blood TCRbeta repertoires from subjects exposed to, actively infected with, or recovered from COVID-19. The repertoires were made available in a free public database intended to serve as a resource for research on the immune response to SARS-CoV-2. The samples were drawn from two sources: the first 160 participants of the ongoing ImmuneRACE study, and 1,000 to 1,500 subjects contributed by 6 global collaborators. Nearly every sample came with metadata listing a de-identified subject ID, COVID-19 status, age in years and sex. Where available, HLA class I and class II types were taken from metadata supplied by the sample provider and were not determined by assay-based typing. What the work shows at the level of the full study, not this receptor alone: The amount of clinical and demographic metadata varied by source and participant and was provided uncurated.

Note on this clone: Its antigen specificity is not known. One base away there is no much larger clone; base qualities are not given.

The germline V gene encodes CDR1 SNHLY and CDR2 FYNNEI. The germline ends are 8 bases apart after V is trimmed by 8 bases and J by 4 bases. From its cysteine to its phenylalanine, the CDR3 spans 11 amino acids. Of the read, only the CDR3 DNA is kept; its 33 bases are in frame from base 1. TCRbeta CDR3 regions were amplified from genomic DNA by means of the immunoSEQ Assay, a bias-controlled multiplex PCR. In the authors' own workflow: Within the assay, amplification of reference gene primers was used to estimate how many nucleated cells each sample contained. Sequence reads were collapsed and filtered to measure the absolute abundance of every unique TCRbeta CDR3 rearrangement. For each sample, productive Simpson clonality was calculated by taking the square root of Simpson's diversity index across productive rearrangements. TCRdb retrieved this table from immuneACCESS and kept in-frame rearrangements only. Not all clones are present; in checked studies, unresolved V genes account for under half, and no reason is known for the remainder. D and trimming were read from the DNA, whereas the V and J calls and clone size are those reported in that table. The sample data list some 120,000 clones, and roughly three quarters of these were observed just once. 7.9% of the sample rests with the top ten.

Each collaborating institution followed its own protocols to collect whole blood in K2EDTA tubes. For TCRbeta analysis, collaborators shipped samples in one of three forms: frozen whole blood, isolated PBMCs, or DNA extracted from either of those sample types. Here the chain combines TRBV2 and TRBJ1-1; 5 matching bases give a weak D call of TRBD1. This receptor was identified in a human donor in a cohort sampled during active COVID-19. Sequenced: peripheral blood. For the CDR3, the sequence is CASGRGTEAFF. DNA sequence: TGTGCCAGCGGAAGGGGCACTGAAGCTTTCTTT.